The T cell receptor (beta chain) under discussion was sequenced for a study of OX40 agonist ivuxolimab in advanced cancers. Overall study: From roughly 23 to 85 years was the age range, with a mean of about 56 years, and roughly 80% were male. Partial responses, seen in three patients, involved one hepatocellular carcinoma and two cutaneous melanomas.

Profiled with immunoSEQ multiplex PCR; TCRdb holds only in-frame clones, not every one. The sample includes 20,000 to 25,000 clones, around 80% seen only once; the top ten take more than 15%. This clone occurred a few times. V was trimmed by 2 bases and J by 1 base, leaving 8 bases between them. Per the germline V gene, CDR1 is SQVTM and CDR2 is ANQGSEA. CDR3 length equals 14 residues. The genes are TRBV29-1 and TRBJ2-2; no definite D call. The input for sequencing was CD4+ or CD8+ T cells sorted from blood, taken in a trial of the OX40 agonist ivuxolimab. This TCR came from an adult with an advanced solid tumor such as melanoma, head and neck, liver or kidney cancer. The CDR3, as DNA: TGCAGCGTTGAAAGGAGAGGGAACACCGGGGAGCTGTTTTTT. Residues: CSVERRGNTGELFF.